Only one count was recorded for the clone carrying this TCR beta chain. Its specificity is not known. The data originate from a study of shared clonotypes between healthy human individuals. The junction had 11 bases not matched to a gene; V was cut back by 4 bases and J by 4 bases. The germline CDR1 and CDR2 sequences are MGHRA and YSYEKL. The CDR3 consists of 17 residues. Method: immunoSEQ multiplex PCR; TCRdb's copy keeps in-frame clones and lacks some. This table holds a few million clones, about 90% found once. Recent acute infections and vaccinations were absent in the healthy HIV-negative adult donors. Study-wide findings and caveats: Non-shared clonotypes had lower generation probabilities than those shared by all four donors.

The receptor comes from a man aged 18 to 30 in good health. Some clones in this sample may be carry-over from other donors' samples. This chain uses TRBV4-1 with TRBJ2-3, with 10 bases that match TRBD2. The sequencing sample was made of naive CD4+ T cells from PBMCs. The subset here: CD45RA+ positively selected. The CDR3 region is CASSRRGAGGGPDTQYF. In DNA, the CDR3 is TGCGCCAGCAGCCGCAGGGGAGCGGGAGGGGGGCCAGATACGCAGTATTTT.